This T cell receptor beta chain was identified during a study of cytomegalovirus exposure and HLA in healthy donors. Study outcomes and limitations: For TCR beta chains, V- and J-gene trimming was later linked to a missense DCLRE1C variant.

V was trimmed by 0 bases and J by 4 bases, leaving 12 bases between them. Per germline, CDR1 LNHNV and CDR2 YYDKDF (reference sequence). CDR3 length equals 15 residues. 13 Jbeta primers and 60 Vbeta primers were used for the PCR. The assay was immunoSEQ multiplex PCR, and TCRdb's table has in-frame clones only and misses some. This table has over 100,000 clones, around three quarters appearing once. Note on this clone: Its specificity is not known.

The sample was PBMCs. The TCR sequence derives from a man aged 25 to 45 in good health and CMV-seropositive. This chain uses TRBV15 with TRBJ1-1; no firm D call. DNA of the CDR3: TGTGCCACCAGCAGAGATCGGGGAAGGGCCACTGAAGCTTTCTTT. Translating it yields CATSRDRGRATEAFF.